This record concerns one T cell receptor beta chain sequence. This sample is drawn from a study of blood T cell repertoires in COVID-19. Study overall: The study drew acute and convalescent COVID-19 samples from the United States, Italy and Spain. T cells, B-cell-depleted T cells, or PBMCs supplied cDNA or gDNA.

In the original workflow: Reference gene primers were amplified, and this amplification served to estimate nucleated cell counts. Measured with immunoSEQ multiplex PCR; TCRdb has only the in-frame clones, and not every one. D and trimming were read from the DNA, whereas the V and J calls and clone size are those reported in that table. The sample includes tens of thousands of clones, around 80% seen only once; the top ten take around 21%. With 3 bases clipped from V and 4 bases from J, the junction kept 8 bases outside the gene matches. Germline V lookup: CDR1 LGHDT, CDR2 YNNKEL (reference sequence). The CDR3 has 16 amino acids.

This sequence was found in a woman aged 55 to 70 with acute or convalescent COVID-19. The sample taken for sequencing was peripheral blood. This chain connects TRBV3-1 (or the pseudogene TRBV3-2) to TRBJ2-5; 10 nucleotides align to TRBD1. In DNA form, the CDR3 reads TGTGCCAGCAGCCAGGCCGGACAGGGGGAAGGAGAGACCCAGTACTTC. Translating it yields CASSQAGQGEGETQYF.